This TCR beta chain derives from a study of STAT3 mutations in large granular lymphocyte leukemia. General observations from the study: Every T-cell large granular lymphocyte leukemia patient had at least one immunodominant TCR beta clonotype.

For this clone: Its antigen is not known.

Measured with immunoSEQ multiplex PCR; TCRdb has only the in-frame clones, and not every one. Of 12,000 or so clones listed, 85% to 90% are singletons. The germline V gene has CDR1 SGHDT and CDR2 YYEEEE. The CDR3 has 12 amino acids. V lost 2 bases to trimming and J lost 1 base, with 3 bases between them. This sequence joins TRBV5-6 and TRBJ2-5, with D unclear. The TCR comes from a man aged 80 or over with T-cell large granular lymphocyte leukemia. Some clones in this sample may be carry-over from other donors' samples. Material for sequencing was peripheral blood mononuclear cells. The CDR3 protein is CASSFGQETQYF. As DNA, the CDR3 is TGTGCCAGCAGCTTCGGCCAAGAGACCCAGTACTTC.